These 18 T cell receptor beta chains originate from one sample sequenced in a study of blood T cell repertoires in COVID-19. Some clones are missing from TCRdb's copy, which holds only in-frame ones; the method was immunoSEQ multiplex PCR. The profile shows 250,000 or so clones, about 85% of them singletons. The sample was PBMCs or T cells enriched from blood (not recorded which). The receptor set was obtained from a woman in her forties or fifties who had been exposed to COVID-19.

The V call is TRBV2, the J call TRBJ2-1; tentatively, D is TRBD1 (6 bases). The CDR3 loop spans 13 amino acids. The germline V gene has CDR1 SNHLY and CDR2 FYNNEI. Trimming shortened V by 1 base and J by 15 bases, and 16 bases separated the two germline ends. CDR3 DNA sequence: TGTGCCAGCAGTGAAGGAGCGGACAGCATAAGGTTCTTC. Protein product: CASSEGADSIRFF.

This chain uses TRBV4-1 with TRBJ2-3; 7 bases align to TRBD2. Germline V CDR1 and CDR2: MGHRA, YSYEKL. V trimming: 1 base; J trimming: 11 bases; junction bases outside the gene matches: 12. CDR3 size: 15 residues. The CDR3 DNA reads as TGCGCCAGCAGCCAAGTCGAGACTGGGCCGGGGGGGCAGTATTTT. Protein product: CASSQVETGPGGQYF.

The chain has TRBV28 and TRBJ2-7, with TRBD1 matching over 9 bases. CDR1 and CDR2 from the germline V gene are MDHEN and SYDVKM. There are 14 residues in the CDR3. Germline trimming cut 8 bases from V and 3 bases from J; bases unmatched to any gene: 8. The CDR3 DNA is TGTGCCAGCGGACCGACAGGGGGGTTCTACGAGCAGTACTTC. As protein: CASGPTGGFYEQYF.

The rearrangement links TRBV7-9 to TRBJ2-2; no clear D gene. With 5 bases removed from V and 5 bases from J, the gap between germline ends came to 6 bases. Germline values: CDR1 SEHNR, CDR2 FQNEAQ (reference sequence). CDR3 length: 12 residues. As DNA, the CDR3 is TGTGCCAGCAGCCCCAATACCGGGGAGCTGTTTTTT. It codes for CASSPNTGELFF.

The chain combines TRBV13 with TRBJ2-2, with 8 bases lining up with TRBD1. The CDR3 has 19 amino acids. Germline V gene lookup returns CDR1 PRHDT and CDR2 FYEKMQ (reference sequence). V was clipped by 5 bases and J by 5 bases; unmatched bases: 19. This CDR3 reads CASSTLLSGTGEATGELFF. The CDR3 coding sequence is TGTGCCAGCAGCACACTACTCTCGGGGACAGGCGAAGCTACCGGGGAGCTGTTTTTT.

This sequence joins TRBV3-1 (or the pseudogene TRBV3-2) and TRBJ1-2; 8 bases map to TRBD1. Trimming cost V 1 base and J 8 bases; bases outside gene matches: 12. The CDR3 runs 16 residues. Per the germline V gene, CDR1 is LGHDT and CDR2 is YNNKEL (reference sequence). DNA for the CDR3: TGTGCCAGCAGCCAAGCTTCGCCCAGGGGGCCAGGGGGCTACACCTTC. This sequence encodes CASSQASPRGPGGYTF.

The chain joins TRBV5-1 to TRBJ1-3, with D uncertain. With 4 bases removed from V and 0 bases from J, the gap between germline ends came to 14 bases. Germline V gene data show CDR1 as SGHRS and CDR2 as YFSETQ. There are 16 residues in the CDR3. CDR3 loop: CASSPHGMNSGNTIYF. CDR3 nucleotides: TGCGCCAGCAGCCCTCACGGGATGAACTCTGGAAACACCATATATTTT.

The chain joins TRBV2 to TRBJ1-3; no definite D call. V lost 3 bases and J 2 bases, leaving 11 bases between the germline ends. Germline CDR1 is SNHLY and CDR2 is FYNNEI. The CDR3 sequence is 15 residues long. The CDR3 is CASSDSRSPGNTIYF. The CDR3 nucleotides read TGTGCCAGCAGTGACTCTCGGAGTCCTGGAAACACCATATATTTT.

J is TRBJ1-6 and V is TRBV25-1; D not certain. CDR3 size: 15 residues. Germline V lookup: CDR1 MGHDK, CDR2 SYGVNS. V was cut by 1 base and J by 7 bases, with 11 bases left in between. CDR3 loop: CASSESASGNSPLHF. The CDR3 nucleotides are TGTGCCAGCAGTGAATCAGCCTCGGGGAATTCACCCCTCCACTTT.

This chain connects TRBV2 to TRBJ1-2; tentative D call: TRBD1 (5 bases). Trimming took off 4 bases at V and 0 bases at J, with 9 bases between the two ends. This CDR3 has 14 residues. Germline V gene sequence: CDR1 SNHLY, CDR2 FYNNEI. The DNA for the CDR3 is TGTGCCAGCAGTGTGGGCAGGGCTAACTATGGCTACACCTTC. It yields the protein CASSVGRANYGYTF.

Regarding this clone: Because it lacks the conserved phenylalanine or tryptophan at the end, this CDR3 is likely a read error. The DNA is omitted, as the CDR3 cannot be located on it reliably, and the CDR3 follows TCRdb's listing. CDR3 region: CASSNPQGVLY. The V and J genes are TRBV7-2 and TRBJ1-2; the DNA was not used to check the table's D call, TRBD1. The CDR3 spans 11 residues, counting both ends. Germline V lookup: CDR1 SGHTA, CDR2 FQGNSA.

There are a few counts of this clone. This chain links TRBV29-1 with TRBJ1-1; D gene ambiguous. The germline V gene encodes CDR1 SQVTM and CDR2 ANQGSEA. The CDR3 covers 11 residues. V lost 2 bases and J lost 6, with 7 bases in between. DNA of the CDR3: TGCAGCGTTGAACTAGGCGCTGAAGCTTTCTTT. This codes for CSVELGAEAFF.

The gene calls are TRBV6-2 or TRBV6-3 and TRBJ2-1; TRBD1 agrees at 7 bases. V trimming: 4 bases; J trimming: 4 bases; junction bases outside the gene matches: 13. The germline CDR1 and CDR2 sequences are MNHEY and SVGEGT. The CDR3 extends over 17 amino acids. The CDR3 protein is CASSSETGKAFYNEQFF. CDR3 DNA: TGTGCCAGCAGTTCGGAGACAGGGAAGGCGTTTTACAATGAGCAGTTCTTC.

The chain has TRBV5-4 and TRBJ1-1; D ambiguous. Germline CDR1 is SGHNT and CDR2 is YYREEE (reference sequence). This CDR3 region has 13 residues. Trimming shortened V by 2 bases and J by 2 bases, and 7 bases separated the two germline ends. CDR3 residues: CASSFTVNTEAFF. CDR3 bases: TGTGCCAGCAGCTTCACAGTTAACACTGAAGCTTTCTTT. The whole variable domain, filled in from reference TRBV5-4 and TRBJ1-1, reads ETGVTQSPTHLIKTRGQQVTLRCSSQSGHNTVSWYQQALGQGPQFIFQYYREEENGRGNFPPRFSGLQFPNYSSELNVNALELDDSALYLCASSFTVNTEAFFGQGTRLTVV.

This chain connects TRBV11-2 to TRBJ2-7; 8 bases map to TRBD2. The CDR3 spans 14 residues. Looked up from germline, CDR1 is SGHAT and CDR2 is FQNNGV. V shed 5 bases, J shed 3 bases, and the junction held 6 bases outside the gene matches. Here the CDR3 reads CASSPRGGSYEQYF. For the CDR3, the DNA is TGTGCCAGCAGCCCCCGGGGGGGCAGCTACGAGCAGTACTTC.

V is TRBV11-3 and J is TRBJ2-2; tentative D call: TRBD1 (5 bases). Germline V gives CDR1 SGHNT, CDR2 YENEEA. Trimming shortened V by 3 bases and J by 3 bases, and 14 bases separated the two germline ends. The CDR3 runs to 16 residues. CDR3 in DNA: TGTGCCAGCAGCTTGAAAGTAGGGGCCTACACCGGGGAGCTGTTTTTT. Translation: CASSLKVGAYTGELFF.

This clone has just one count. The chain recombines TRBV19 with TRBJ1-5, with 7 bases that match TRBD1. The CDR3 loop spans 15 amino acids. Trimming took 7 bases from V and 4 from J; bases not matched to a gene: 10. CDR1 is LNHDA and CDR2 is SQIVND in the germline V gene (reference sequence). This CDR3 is CASKPSRDSNQPQHF. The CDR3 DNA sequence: TGTGCCAGTAAACCATCTCGGGACAGTAATCAGCCCCAGCATTTT.

The CDR3 DNA reads as TGTGCCACCAGTGGCCGAAACGACAGATACAATGAGCAGTTCTTC. It encodes CATSGRNDRYNEQFF. The chain has TRBV24-1 and TRBJ2-1, with a weak D call TRBD1 (5 bases). The CDR3 has 15 amino acids. Trimming cost V 5 bases and J 4 bases, with 14 bases left between them. Looked up from germline, CDR1 is KGHDR and CDR2 is SFDVKD.